A single sample gave rise to the 19 T cell receptor beta chains below, sequenced in a study of blood T cell repertoires in COVID-19. Assay: immunoSEQ multiplex PCR; the TCRdb copy retains only in-frame clones and omits some. The sample holds approximately 410,000 clones, approximately 90% seen once. Specimen: peripheral blood. These receptors were taken from a woman aged 25 to 39 with active or convalescent COVID-19.

V is TRBV11-1 and J is TRBJ2-7, with D perhaps TRBD2 (6 bases). The CDR3 is 15 amino acids. The germline gives CDR1 SGHAT, CDR2 FQDESV (reference sequence). Between the trimmed V and J ends, which lost 3 bases and 6 bases, there was a span of 18 bases. The CDR3 region is CASSFARGGVGEQYF. The DNA of the CDR3 is TGTGCCAGCAGCTTCGCAAGGGGCGGGGTCGGCGAGCAGTACTTC.

This chain links TRBV7-6 with TRBJ1-1, with 9 bases that match TRBD1. The CDR3 covers 15 residues. After removal of 4 bases from V and 2 bases from J, the junction contained 5 bases not matched to a gene. Germline V CDR1 and CDR2: SGHVS, FNYEAQ. The chain's CDR3 is CASSSSTGGNTEAFF. CDR3 in DNA: TGTGCCAGCAGCTCCTCGACAGGGGGTAACACTGAAGCTTTCTTT.

V usage is TRBV5-4 and J usage is TRBJ1-2, with 8 positions matching TRBD1. Unmatched junction bases numbered 5, after V lost 6 bases and J lost 1 base. The CDR3 consists of 14 residues. In germline, CDR1 is SGHNT, CDR2 YYREEE (reference sequence). Here the CDR3 DNA reads TGTGCCAGCACCGCCGACAGGGGTAACTATGGCTACACCTTC. Translated: CASTADRGNYGYTF.

This clone has a single count. The genes are TRBV5-6 and TRBJ1-2; no definite D call. The CDR3 extends over 14 amino acids. The germline CDR1 and CDR2 sequences are SGHDT and YYEEEE. V lost 4 bases and J lost 2, with 12 bases in between. In DNA, the CDR3 is TGTGCCAGCAGCGTCAACAGCCCCAACTATGGCTACACCTTC. It yields the protein CASSVNSPNYGYTF.

The chain has TRBV6-4 and TRBJ2-7, with D perhaps matching TRBD2 (5 bases). From germline, CDR1 is MRHNA and CDR2 SNTAGT. The CDR3 has 11 amino acids. The ends were cut back, 6 bases at V and 9 bases at J, with 12 bases in the middle. CDR3 residues: CASRVRVGQYF. The CDR3 DNA sequence: TGTGCCAGCAGGGTGAGGGTAGGGCAGTACTTC.

This rearrangement joins TRBV5-1 to TRBJ1-5, with D maybe TRBD1 (6 bases). V was pared by 4 bases and J by 4 bases, with 9 bases between. In germline, CDR1 is SGHRS, CDR2 YFSETQ. The CDR3 sequence is 13 residues long. CDR3 coding DNA: TGCGCCAGCAGCATCCAGGGGAATCAGCCCCAGCATTTT. Translating gives CASSIQGNQPQHF. Complete variable domain (other parts from reference TRBV5-1 and TRBJ1-5): KAGVTQTPRYLIKTRGQQVTLSCSPISGHRSVSWYQQTPGQGLQFLFEYFSETQRNKGNFPGRFSGRQFSNSRSEMNVSTLELGDSALYLCASSIQGNQPQHFGDGTRLSIL.

V usage is TRBV5-1 and J usage is TRBJ2-3, with D unresolved. Germline V gene sequence: CDR1 SGHRS, CDR2 YFSETQ. The CDR3 is 17 residues long. The V gene lost 5 bases and the J gene lost 0 bases, with 19 bases spanning the gap. The CDR3 here is CASSVINSLESTDTQYF. The DNA of the CDR3 is TGCGCCAGCAGTGTAATTAACTCGCTAGAGAGCACAGATACGCAGTATTTT.

V usage is TRBV14 and J usage is TRBJ2-3, with 7 positions matching TRBD2. CDR3 length: 17 amino acids. V was clipped by 3 bases and J by 2 bases; unmatched bases: 11. Per the germline V gene, CDR1 is SGHDN and CDR2 is FVKESK. The CDR3 coding sequence is TGTGCCAGCAGCCAGCCCCTAGCGGATAAGATCACAGATACGCAGTATTTT. Translation: CASSQPLADKITDTQYF.

This chain links TRBV10-1 with TRBJ2-3, with 12 bases identical to TRBD2. From germline, CDR1 is WNHNN and CDR2 SYGVQD (reference sequence). This CDR3 is built from 17 residues. J was trimmed by 5 bases and V by 2 bases; bases with no gene match: 8. The CDR3 DNA is TGCGCCAGCAGTGAGACTAGCGGGAGGACGGGAGGAGATACGCAGTATTTT. Amino acids: CASSETSGRTGGDTQYF.

The chain couples TRBV3-1 (or the pseudogene TRBV3-2) to TRBJ1-3; no clear D. The germline V gene has CDR1 LGHDT and CDR2 YNNKEL (reference sequence). The V gene lost 1 base and the J gene lost 4 bases, with 5 bases spanning the gap. CDR3 length: 13 residues. CDR3 sequence (DNA): TGTGCCAGCAGCCAAGCCCAGGGAAACACCATATATTTT. It yields the protein CASSQAQGNTIYF.

The chain joins TRBV5-6 to TRBJ1-6; unclear D gene. This CDR3 has 14 amino acids. Germline V CDR1 and CDR2: SGHDT, YYEEEE. Trimming took 3 bases from V and 8 from J, leaving 12 bases between them. As DNA, the CDR3 is TGTGCCAGCAGCTCACAGTTTACGGATTCACCCCTCCACTTT. Translating gives CASSSQFTDSPLHF.

This clone has a single count. CDR3 amino acids: CASSKDRDPNQPQHF. As DNA, the CDR3 is TGTGCCAGCAGCAAGGACAGGGACCCCAATCAGCCCCAGCATTTT. The gene calls are TRBV5-4 and TRBJ1-5; 8 nucleotides align to TRBD1. The CDR3 has 15 amino acids. The germline CDR1 and CDR2 sequences are SGHNT and YYREEE (reference sequence). V gave up 4 bases and J gave up 3 bases; unmatched junction bases: 6.

V usage is TRBV27 and J usage is TRBJ2-7; 11 bases fit TRBD2. CDR3 length: 17 amino acids. The V and J ends lost 5 bases and 5 bases, in that order; junction bases with no gene match: 14. CDR1 MNHEY and CDR2 SMNVEV come from the germline V gene (reference sequence). CDR3 in amino acids: CASSHQLLAGGPNEQYF. As DNA, the CDR3 is TGTGCCAGCAGTCATCAACTTCTAGCGGGAGGACCAAACGAGCAGTACTTC.

This clone was recorded once. This chain connects TRBV6-6 to TRBJ2-6, with 7 bases fitting TRBD1. Germline CDR1 reads MNHNY; CDR2 reads SVGAGI (reference sequence). V shed 6 bases and J 0 bases; nucleotides not matched to a gene: 5. The CDR3 runs 16 residues. CDR3: CASSPTGSSGANVLTF. The CDR3, as DNA: TGTGCCAGCAGCCCGACAGGGAGCTCTGGGGCCAACGTCCTGACTTTC.

This chain joins TRBV9 and TRBJ2-3, with 8 bases lining up with TRBD2. J was trimmed by 0 bases and V by 4 bases; bases with no gene match: 10. Germline CDR1 SGDLS, CDR2 YYNGEE. CDR3 length equals 17 residues. The CDR3 region has the DNA TGTGCCAGCAGCTCCCCCCTTAGCGGGATTAGCACAGATACGCAGTATTTT. The encoded protein is CASSSPLSGISTDTQYF.

The chain employs TRBV13 and TRBJ1-1; weak D call: TRBD1 (6 bases). Trimming stripped 0 bases from V and 4 bases from J, with 9 bases between. This CDR3 is built from 14 residues. Germline V CDR1 and CDR2: PRHDT, FYEKMQ (reference sequence). CDR3 in amino acids: CASSLGLGGTEAFF. The CDR3 bases are TGTGCCAGCAGCTTAGGCTTAGGGGGCACTGAAGCTTTCTTT.

The gene calls are TRBV5-8 and TRBJ1-2, with D maybe TRBD1 (5 bases). V lost 4 bases, J lost 6 bases, and 16 bases lay in between. Germline CDR1 is SGHTS and CDR2 is YDEGEE. This CDR3 contains 14 residues. The CDR3 here is CASSVGWDWDGYTF. The CDR3 nucleotides read TGTGCCAGCAGCGTCGGCTGGGACTGGGATGGCTACACCTTC. Looking up the rest from reference TRBV5-8 and TRBJ1-2 gives the full variable domain: EAGVTQSPTHLIKTRGQQATLRCSPISGHTSVYWYQQALGLGLQFLLWYDEGEERNRGNFPPRFSGRQFPNYSSELNVNALELEDSALYLCASSVGWDWDGYTFGSGTRLTVV.

The chain carries TRBV5-1 and TRBJ2-7, with D uncertain. Germline assignment: CDR1 SGHRS and CDR2 YFSETQ. The CDR3 has 13 residues. The ends were cut back, 3 bases at V and 1 base at J, with 8 bases in the middle. The CDR3: CASSSANSYEQYF. For the CDR3, the DNA is TGCGCCAGCAGCTCCGCTAATTCCTACGAGCAGTACTTC.

The chain combines TRBV11-2 with TRBJ2-7; maybe TRBD2 (6 bases). The CDR3 sequence is 15 residues long. CDR1 is SGHAT and CDR2 is FQNNGV in the germline V gene. V gave up 1 base and J gave up 4 bases, with 14 bases separating them. The CDR3 nucleotides read TGTGCCAGCAGCTTAGTTGGAGGCCGGGAGTACGAGCAGTACTTC. Translation gives CASSLVGGREYEQYF.